The sequence of this TCR beta chain was determined in a study of blood T cell repertoires in COVID-19. On the study more broadly: The samples span acute and convalescent COVID-19 from the United States, Italy and Spain. Sources were T cells, B-cell-depleted T cells, or PBMCs; the material itself was cDNA or gDNA.

Per the authors' pipeline: Counts of nucleated cells, estimated from reference gene primer amplification, were obtained. Some clones are missing from TCRdb's copy, which holds only in-frame ones; the method was immunoSEQ multiplex PCR. That table gives V, J and clone size, and the DNA gave D and trimming. The sample has around 150,000 clones, over 80% seen once. In Seattle, patients joined the study during active infection and were tracked longitudinally. The V gene's germline CDR1 is SEHNR and CDR2 FQNEAQ (reference sequence). CDR3 size: 14 residues. Trimming removed 7 bases from V and 0 bases from J, with 13 bases in between.

Sequenced: peripheral blood. The receptor comes from a man aged 30-40 years with COVID-19, enrolled during active disease. This chain uses TRBV7-9 with TRBJ2-7; D is undetermined. As DNA, the CDR3 is TGTGCCAGCACCCCCCCAGGCTTCTCCTACGAGCAGTACTTC. Its protein is CASTPPGFSYEQYF. The full variable domain, its missing parts supplied by reference TRBV7-9 and TRBJ2-7, is DTGVSQNPRHKITKRGQNVTFRCDPISEHNRLYWYRQTLGQGPEFLTYFQNEAQLEKSRLLSDRFSAERPKGSFSTLEIQRTEQGDSAMYLCASTPPGFSYEQYFGPGTRLTVT.